This TCR beta chain was profiled in a study of regulatory T cells in long-lasting Graves disease (dated by TCRdb to the early 2020s). At the level of the whole study: Newly diagnosed Graves' disease patients had taken antithyroid drugs for less than 3 months. Patients with persistent Graves' disease were compared with patients with newly diagnosed Graves' disease using TCR sequencing and RNA sequencing of peripheral blood. The study was conducted in China and was registered as a clinical trial. A total of about 33 samples were covered by TCR sequencing, comprising some 13 persistent and 20 or so newly diagnosed Graves' disease patients. The full study reports these points: The study examined only peripheral blood because the primary lesion, thyroid tissue, could not be accessed. A larger number of public clonotypes was shared among persistent patients (approximately 2,600) than among newly diagnosed patients (around 970). Only the TCR beta chain was sequenced and analyzed. As a limitation, the authors acknowledged that the small sample size may reduce accuracy. TRBV28, TRBJ1-2 and TRBJ2-5 were preferentially used in persistent disease, while TRBV20-1 and TRBJ2-1 were favored in newly diagnosed disease. Persistent Graves' disease patients showed lower TCR Shannon entropy and fewer highly expanded clones than newly diagnosed patients, suggesting clonal expansion.

This clonotype was detected ten times or more. Its antigen remains undetermined. The input lacks base qualities; no much larger clone sits a single base away. Receptor libraries were prepared by multiplex PCR. The sequencer was an Illumina HiSeq 4000. TCR beta libraries were built with iRepertoire HTBI primers and Arm-PCR amplification of CDR3 regions. PCR products were gel purified before sequencing. On the study's bioinformatics: Gene usage analysis of CDR3 amino acid clonotypes relied on the roughly 64 TRBV and around 14 TRBJ segments identified across samples. COPE and FqMerger were used to merge filtered high-quality paired reads into contigs. BLAST was used to align contigs to IMGT TRBV, TRBD and TRBJ reference genes, and CDR3 was defined according to IMGT. Any clonotype with a frequency above 0.1% was counted as a highly expanded clone. Shannon entropy was used to measure repertoire diversity, and the Gini coefficient was used to measure V-J evenness. Clonotypes shared by more than one individual were considered public. TCRdb ran its own pipeline on the public reads, namely fastp trimming at Q25 and MiXCR clone calling, and kept in-frame beta chains. Each entry merges the rows of one CDR3 protein and shows their most common DNA and genes. These V and J calls are TCRdb output, not the study's own analysis. This sample has fewer than 650,000 distinct CDR3 sequences in its table, and about 16% of those were observed once. 9.5% to 15% of the sample is taken by the ten largest.

The time point label corresponds to: newly diagnosed GD, antithyroid drugs for less than 3 months. RNA was extracted from PBMCs in TRIzol for both TCR sequencing and RNA sequencing. Graves' disease was diagnosed according to American Thyroid Association guidelines. Patients for the study were recruited at an endocrinology department in Xi'an, China. From each patient, about 9.7 milliliters of peripheral blood was collected into an EDTA anticoagulant tube. Ficoll Paque Plus density gradient separation was used to isolate PBMCs, and no further T cell sorting was done. An Agilent 2100 Bioanalyzer and agarose gel were used to check RNA quality, while a NanoDrop 2000 measured RNA concentration. Taken from cysteine to phenylalanine, the CDR3 has 14 residues. Just CDR3 DNA is preserved here, 42 bases in frame from base 1. As encoded in the germline V gene (reference sequence), CDR1 is MNHEY while CDR2 is SMNVEV. Trimming removed 8 bases from V and 0 bases from J, leaving 13 bases between the germline ends.

The sample was also reused in another study, on T cells in Graves' hyperthyroidism and ophthalmopathy. The second study also describes: Stable Graves' hyperthyroidism was defined as the absence of progression to ophthalmopathy over 18 months of follow-up. Hyperthyroidism patients were newly diagnosed, had a disease duration of under 2 months, and were aged 18 to 65 years. Any patient with an uncontrolled infection, another autoimmune disease, pregnancy or lactation was excluded. Diagnoses were established on the basis of clinical symptoms, serum thyroxine and TRAb, thyroid ultrasound, and orbital computed tomography. The TCR CDR3 was subjected to a first round of RT-PCR using the HTBI primer set and the Qiagen OneStep RT-PCR kit. Blood samples also contained most of the expanded thyroid clonotypes (frequency above 0.001), which suggests that blood repertoires may reflect thyroid immune responses. Ophthalmopathy was separated from stable hyperthyroidism by a 13 V-J signature model, with over 85% sensitivity and about 81% specificity obtained in cross-validation and 80%/75% obtained in testing. In validation, the model predicted progression to ophthalmopathy with roughly 70% sensitivity and 72.22% specificity, a median of approximately 6.7 months before onset. TCR V-J signatures able to tell the groups apart were searched for in a discovery cohort of some 97 patients, of whom more than 40 had Graves' ophthalmopathy and about 60 had stable Graves' hyperthyroidism. Whether ophthalmopathy could be predicted prospectively was tested in an independent validation cohort made up of under 20 hyperthyroidism patients plus 17 patients who later progressed to ophthalmopathy. The approximately 98 discovery patients were randomly divided into training and test sets at a 7:3 ratio. In about 6 Graves' hyperthyroidism patients, the study also compared T-cell repertoires from thyroid tissue with T-cell repertoires from blood. After blood sampling, hyperthyroidism patients were treated with methimazole at a starting dose of 30 mg daily, and ophthalmopathy patients were treated with high-dose intravenous methylprednisolone. A second multiplex PCR round built the libraries, followed by size selection and purification. Libraries were sequenced paired-end with 100 bp reads on an Illumina HiSeq2000. SOAPnuke was used to process the raw data, with reads discarded if the reads contained adapters or uncalled bases, had a mean Phred below 15, or lacked an exact constant-primer or identifier match. COPE v1.2.5 was used to merge the high-quality paired reads, and each unique nucleotide sequence was defined as a clonotype. Clonotypes were aligned to IMGT TRBV, TRBD and TRBJ reference segments using MiTCR v1.1. Only V-J combinations with frequency above 0.0001, covering 99.2% of repertoires, were analysed. A TCS score was defined as the ratio between F50 (clonal expansion) and ExV (chaos), using BLOSUM62-based TCRdist between CDR3 peptides within each V-J. Welch's t-statistics and random forest reduced around 550 V-J features to 10 to 15, which were used in a naive Bayes classifier (R e1071). No statistical method was used to fix the sample size in advance, and group allocation was not hidden from the investigators. According to the paper, TCR Vbeta CDR3 sequencing was carried out on roughly 130 peripheral blood samples, which came from 40 to 45 ophthalmopathy, 75 to 80 hyperthyroidism and about 17 progressor patients.

Source: peripheral blood mononuclear cells (PBMCs), taken at new diagnosis, from a patient treated with antithyroid drugs. Rearrangement joined TRBV27 to TRBJ1-1; there is no confident call for the D gene. This clonotype was obtained from a man aged 18 to 35 with Graves disease. Donor details come from another sample of the same person, matched by shared clones. In nucleotide form, the sequence is TGTGCCAGCCAGCAGGCCGCGCTGAACACTGAAGCTTTCTTT. Its translation reads: CASQQAALNTEAFF.